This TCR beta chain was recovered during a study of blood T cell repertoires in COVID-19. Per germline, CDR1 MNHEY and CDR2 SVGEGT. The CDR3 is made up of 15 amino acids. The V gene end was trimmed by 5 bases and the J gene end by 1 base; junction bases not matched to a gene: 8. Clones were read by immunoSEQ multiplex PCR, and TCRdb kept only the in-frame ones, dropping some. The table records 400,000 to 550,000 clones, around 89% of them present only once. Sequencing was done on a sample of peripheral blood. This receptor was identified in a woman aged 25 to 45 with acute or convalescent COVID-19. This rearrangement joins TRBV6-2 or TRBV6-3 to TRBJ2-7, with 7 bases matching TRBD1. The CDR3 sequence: CASSDRASGSYEQYF. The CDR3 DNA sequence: TGTGCCAGCAGTGACAGGGCGTCGGGGTCCTACGAGCAGTACTTC.